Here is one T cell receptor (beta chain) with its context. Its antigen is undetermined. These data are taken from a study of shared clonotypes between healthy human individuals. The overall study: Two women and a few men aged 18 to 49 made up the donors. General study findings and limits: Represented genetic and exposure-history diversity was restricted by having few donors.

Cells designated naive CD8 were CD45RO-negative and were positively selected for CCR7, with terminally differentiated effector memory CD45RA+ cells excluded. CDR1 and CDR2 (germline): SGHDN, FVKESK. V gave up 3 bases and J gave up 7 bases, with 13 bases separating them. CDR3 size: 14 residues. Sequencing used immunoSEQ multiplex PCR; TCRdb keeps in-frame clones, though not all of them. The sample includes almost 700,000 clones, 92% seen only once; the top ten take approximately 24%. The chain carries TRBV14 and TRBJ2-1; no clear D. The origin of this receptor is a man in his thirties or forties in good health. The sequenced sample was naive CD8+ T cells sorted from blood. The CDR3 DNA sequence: TGTGCCAGCAGCCATCGCCGTCTGGAGAATGAGCAGTTCTTC. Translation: CASSHRRLENEQFF.